The sequence of this TCR beta chain was determined in a study of blood T cell repertoires in COVID-19. V shed 6 bases, J shed 6 bases, and the junction held 3 bases outside the gene matches. The CDR3 is made up of 11 amino acids. Germline V gene sequence: CDR1 DFQATT, CDR2 SNEGSKA (reference sequence). Repertoires were generated with immunoSEQ multiplex PCR, while TCRdb's copy carries only in-frame clones and drops some. The sample records 230,000 or so clones, more than 85% being singletons. The sequence came from a man in his forties or fifties with active or convalescent COVID-19. The chain carries TRBV20-1 and TRBJ1-1; 8 bases are a match to TRBD1. The sequencing input was peripheral blood. CDR3: CSARQGPEAFF. CDR3 in DNA: TGCAGTGCCCGACAGGGGCCTGAAGCTTTCTTT.